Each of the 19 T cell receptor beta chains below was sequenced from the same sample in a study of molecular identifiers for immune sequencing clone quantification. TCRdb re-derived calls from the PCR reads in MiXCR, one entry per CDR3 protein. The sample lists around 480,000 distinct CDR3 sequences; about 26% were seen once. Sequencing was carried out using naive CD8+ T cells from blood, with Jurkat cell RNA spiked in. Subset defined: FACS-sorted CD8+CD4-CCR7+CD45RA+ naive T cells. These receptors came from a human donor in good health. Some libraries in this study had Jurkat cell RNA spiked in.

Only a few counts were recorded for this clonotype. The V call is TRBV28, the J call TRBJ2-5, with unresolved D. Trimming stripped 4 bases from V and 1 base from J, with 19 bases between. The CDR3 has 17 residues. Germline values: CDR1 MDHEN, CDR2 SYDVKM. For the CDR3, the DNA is TGTGCCAGCAGTTCCTCCCGCCACTCGGTACTCCAAGAGACCCAGTACTTC. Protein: CASSSSRHSVLQETQYF.

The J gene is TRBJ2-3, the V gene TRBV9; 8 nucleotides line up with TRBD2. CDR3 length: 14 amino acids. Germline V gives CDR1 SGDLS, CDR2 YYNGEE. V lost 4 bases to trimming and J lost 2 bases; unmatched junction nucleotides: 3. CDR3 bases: TGTGCCAGCAGCACTAGCGGAATCACAGATACGCAGTATTTT. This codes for CASSTSGITDTQYF.

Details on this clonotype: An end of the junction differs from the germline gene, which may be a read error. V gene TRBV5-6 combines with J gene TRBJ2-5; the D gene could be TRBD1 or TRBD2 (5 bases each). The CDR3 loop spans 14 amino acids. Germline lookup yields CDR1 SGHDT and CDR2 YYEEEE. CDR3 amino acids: CAGSLASDWGSQYF. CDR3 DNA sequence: TGTGCCGGCAGCTTGGCGTCGGACTGGGGGTCCCAGTACTTC.

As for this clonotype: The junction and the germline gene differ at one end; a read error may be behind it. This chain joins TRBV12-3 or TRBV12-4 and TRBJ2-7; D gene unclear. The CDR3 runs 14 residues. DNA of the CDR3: TGTGCCGGCAGCGCCCACAGCAACCCGTACGAGCAGTACTTC. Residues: CAGSAHSNPYEQYF.

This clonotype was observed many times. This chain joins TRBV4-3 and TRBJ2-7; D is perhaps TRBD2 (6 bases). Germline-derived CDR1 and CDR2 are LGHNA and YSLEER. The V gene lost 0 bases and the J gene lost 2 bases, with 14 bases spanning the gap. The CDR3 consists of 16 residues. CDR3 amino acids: CASSQDARGTPYEQYF. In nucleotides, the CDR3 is TGCGCCAGCAGCCAAGATGCACGGGGGACCCCCTACGAGCAGTACTTC.

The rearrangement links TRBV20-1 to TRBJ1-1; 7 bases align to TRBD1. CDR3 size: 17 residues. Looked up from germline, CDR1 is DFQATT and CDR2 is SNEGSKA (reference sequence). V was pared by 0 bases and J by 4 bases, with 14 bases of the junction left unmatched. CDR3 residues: CSARETGTAHSGTEAFF. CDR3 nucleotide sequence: TGCAGTGCTAGAGAAACCGGGACAGCACATTCCGGCACTGAAGCTTTCTTT.

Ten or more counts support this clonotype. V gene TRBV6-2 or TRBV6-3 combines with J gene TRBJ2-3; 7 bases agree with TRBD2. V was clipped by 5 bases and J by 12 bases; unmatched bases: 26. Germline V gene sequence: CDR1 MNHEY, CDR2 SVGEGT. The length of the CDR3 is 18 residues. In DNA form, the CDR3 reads TGTGCCAGCAGTCCCAACTTCATGGGGAGGGCCGGGCTGTTCTCACAGTATTTT. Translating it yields CASSPNFMGRAGLFSQYF.

CDR3 sequence (DNA): TGTGCCAGCAGCCCTATACTCTTAGGCGGCTACACCTTC. It codes for CASSPILLGGYTF. The chain recombines TRBV3-1 with TRBJ1-2; no clear D gene. Trimming left V 4 bases short and J 8 bases short, with 14 bases between. The CDR3 extends over 13 amino acids. Germline CDR1 LGHDT, CDR2 YNNKEL (reference sequence).

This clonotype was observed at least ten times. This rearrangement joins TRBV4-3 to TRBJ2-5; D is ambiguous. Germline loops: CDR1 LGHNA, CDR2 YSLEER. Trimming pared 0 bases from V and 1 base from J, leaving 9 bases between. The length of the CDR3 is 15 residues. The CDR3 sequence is CASSQDRQSQETQYF. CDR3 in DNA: TGCGCCAGCAGCCAAGATCGCCAGTCCCAAGAGACCCAGTACTTC.

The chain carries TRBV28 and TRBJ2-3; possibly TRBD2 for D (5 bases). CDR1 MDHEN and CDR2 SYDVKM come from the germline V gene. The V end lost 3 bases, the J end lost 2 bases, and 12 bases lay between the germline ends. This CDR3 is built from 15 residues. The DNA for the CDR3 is TGTGCCAGCAGTTTGGAAGCGGCGAACACAGATACGCAGTATTTT. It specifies CASSLEAANTDTQYF.

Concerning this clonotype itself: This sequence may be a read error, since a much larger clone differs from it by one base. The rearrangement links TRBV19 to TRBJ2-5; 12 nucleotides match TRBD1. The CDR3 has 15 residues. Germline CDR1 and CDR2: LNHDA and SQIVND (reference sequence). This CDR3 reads CASSTGTGGVETRYF. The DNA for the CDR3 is TGTGCCAGTAGTACCGGGACAGGGGGCGTCGAGACCCGGTACTTC.

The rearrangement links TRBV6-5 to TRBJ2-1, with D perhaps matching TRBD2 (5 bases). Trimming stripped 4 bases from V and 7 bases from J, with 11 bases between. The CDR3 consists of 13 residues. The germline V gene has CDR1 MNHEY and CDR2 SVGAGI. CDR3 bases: TGTGCCAGCAGTTCCACGACGGGGAATGAGCAGTTCTTC. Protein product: CASSSTTGNEQFF.

The CDR3 region has the DNA TGTGCCAGCAGCCCCGGTTCGACCTACGAGCAGTACTTC. Translated: CASSPGSTYEQYF. The rearrangement uses TRBV3-1 and TRBJ2-7; D gene ambiguous. Trimming cost V 4 bases and J 2 bases, with 9 bases left between them. The CDR3 has 13 residues. In germline, CDR1 is LGHDT, CDR2 YNNKEL (reference sequence).

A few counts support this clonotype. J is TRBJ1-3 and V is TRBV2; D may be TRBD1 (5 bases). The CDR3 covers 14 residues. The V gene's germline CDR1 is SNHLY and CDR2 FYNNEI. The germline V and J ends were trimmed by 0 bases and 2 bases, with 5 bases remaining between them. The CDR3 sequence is CASSEAGAGNTIYF. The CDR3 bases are TGTGCCAGCAGTGAAGCAGGGGCTGGAAACACCATATATTTT.

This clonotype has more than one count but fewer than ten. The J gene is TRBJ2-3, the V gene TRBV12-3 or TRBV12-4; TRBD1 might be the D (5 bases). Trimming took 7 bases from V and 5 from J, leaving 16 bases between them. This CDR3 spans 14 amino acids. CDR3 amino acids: CASTPFWGEDTQYF. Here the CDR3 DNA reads TGTGCCAGCACCCCCTTTTGGGGCGAAGATACGCAGTATTTT.

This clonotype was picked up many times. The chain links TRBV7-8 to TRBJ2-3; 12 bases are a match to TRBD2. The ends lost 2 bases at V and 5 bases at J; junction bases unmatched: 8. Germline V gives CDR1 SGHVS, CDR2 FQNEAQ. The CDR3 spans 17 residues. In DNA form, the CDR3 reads TGTGCCAGCAGCTTAATGTCTAGCGGGGGGGCTGGAGATACGCAGTATTTT. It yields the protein CASSLMSSGGAGDTQYF.

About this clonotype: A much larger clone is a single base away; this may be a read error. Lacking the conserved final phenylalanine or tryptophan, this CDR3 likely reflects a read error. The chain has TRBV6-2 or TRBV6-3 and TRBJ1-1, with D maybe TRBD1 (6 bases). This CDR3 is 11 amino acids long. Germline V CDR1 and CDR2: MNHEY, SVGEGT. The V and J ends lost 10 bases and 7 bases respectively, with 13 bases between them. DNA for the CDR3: TGTGCCACCAAGACAGGCGATGAAGCTTTCGTT. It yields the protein CATKTGDEAFV.

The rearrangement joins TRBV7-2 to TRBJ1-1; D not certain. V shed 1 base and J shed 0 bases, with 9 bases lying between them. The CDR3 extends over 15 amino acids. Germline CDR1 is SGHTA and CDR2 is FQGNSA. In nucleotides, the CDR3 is TGTGCCAGCAGCTTAGGCTACTTCATGAACACTGAAGCTTTCTTT. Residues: CASSLGYFMNTEAFF.

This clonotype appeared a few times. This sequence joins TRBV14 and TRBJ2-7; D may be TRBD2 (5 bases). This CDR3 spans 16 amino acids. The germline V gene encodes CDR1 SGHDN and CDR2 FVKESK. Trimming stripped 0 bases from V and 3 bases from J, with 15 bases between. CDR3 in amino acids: CASSQDSYSRGYEQYF. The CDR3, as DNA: TGTGCCAGCAGCCAAGATTCGTACAGCCGGGGCTACGAGCAGTACTTC. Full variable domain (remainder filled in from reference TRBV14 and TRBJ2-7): EAGVTQFPSHSVIEKGQTVTLRCDPISGHDNLYWYRRVMGKEIKFLLHFVKESKQDESGMPNNRFLAERTGGTYSTLKVQPAELEDSGVYFCASSQDSYSRGYEQYFGPGTRLTVT.